This entry lists 28 T cell receptor beta chains sequenced from one sample in a study of regulatory T cells in long-lasting Graves disease. Researchers made TCR beta libraries by using iRepertoire HTBI primers and running Arm-PCR on CDR3 regions. TCRdb processed the multiplex PCR reads anew with MiXCR; each CDR3 protein has one entry. The sample lists roughly 610,000 distinct CDR3 sequences; around 15% were seen once. Described time point: newly diagnosed GD, antithyroid drugs for less than 3 months. PBMCs provided the RNA from which the TCR library was made. The sample also formed part of further work on T cells in Graves' hyperthyroidism and ophthalmopathy.

This specimen consisted of peripheral blood mononuclear cells (PBMCs), obtained at new diagnosis, from a patient treated with antithyroid drugs. The source is a woman aged 25 to 39 with Graves disease.

This clonotype was seen many times. The chain recombines TRBV20-1 with TRBJ2-1; 8 nucleotides agree with TRBD2. The CDR3 runs to 15 residues. Germline CDR1 and CDR2: DFQATT and SNEGSKA (reference sequence). V shed 5 bases and J 3 bases; nucleotides not matched to a gene: 9. The chain's CDR3 is CSALPGGGNYNEQFF. The CDR3 region has the DNA TGCAGTGCTCTCCCCGGGGGGGGGAACTACAATGAGCAGTTCTTC.

Concerning this clonotype itself: Being one base from a much bigger clone, this may be a read error. This sequence joins TRBV14 and TRBJ2-5; a possible D gene is TRBD2 (5 bases). Per germline, CDR1 SGHDN and CDR2 FVKESK. This CDR3 spans 13 amino acids. Here the CDR3 reads CANSQDAGETQYF. The DNA of the CDR3 is TGTGCCAACAGCCAAGATGCGGGAGAGACCCAGTACTTC.

This clonotype has just one count. The rearrangement uses TRBV5-6 and TRBJ1-2; D possibly corresponds to TRBD1 (5 bases). Trimming left V 4 bases short and J 4 bases short, with 23 bases between. Germline-derived CDR1 and CDR2 are SGHDT and YYEEEE. This CDR3 spans 17 amino acids. The CDR3 DNA reads TGTGCCAGCAGCCACCTAGACAGTCGGTGGACTTCCTATGGCTACACCTTC. Protein product: CASSHLDSRWTSYGYTF.

With respect to this clonotype: A single base separates this from a much larger clone, so it may be a read error. The CDR3 DNA reads as TGTGCCAGCAGCCAAGCTGGGACAGGGTGGGGCCACACCTTC. This gives the protein CASSQAGTGWGHTF. The V gene is TRBV4-1, the J gene TRBJ1-2; the match to TRBD1 covers 9 bases. The CDR3 is 14 residues long. Germline V lookup: CDR1 MGHRA, CDR2 YSYEKL.

This clonotype has a count of ten or more. The gene calls are TRBV5-1 and TRBJ1-1, with D maybe TRBD1 (6 bases). Germline V gene sequence: CDR1 SGHRS, CDR2 YFSETQ. The V gene lost 2 bases and the J gene lost 1 base, with 12 bases spanning the gap. This CDR3 comprises 15 residues. The CDR3 DNA reads as TGCGCCAGCAGCTTAAGGGGGAGTGAGAACACTGAAGCTTTCTTT. Its translation: CASSLRGSENTEAFF.

CDR3 region: CASSQDFAYNEQFF. The DNA of the CDR3 is TGTGCCAGCAGTCAAGACTTCGCCTACAATGAGCAGTTCTTC. The V gene is TRBV12-3 or TRBV12-4, the J gene TRBJ2-1; unclear D gene. V lost 5 bases and J 2 bases, leaving 10 bases between the germline ends. The CDR3 sequence is 14 residues long.

A note on this clonotype: This clone may be a read error of a much larger clone one base away. This rearrangement joins TRBV12-3 or TRBV12-4 to TRBJ2-7; D remains ambiguous. The CDR3 covers 12 residues. The CDR3 spells CASKSPGYGQYF. As DNA, the CDR3 is TGTGCCAGCAAATCCCCCGGATACGGGCAGTACTTC.

The chain employs TRBV7-9 and TRBJ1-1; D remains unclear. Germline V CDR1 and CDR2: SEHNR, FQNEAQ (reference sequence). The CDR3 covers 18 residues. The V and J ends lost 5 bases and 3 bases respectively, with 25 bases between them. CDR3 nucleotide sequence: TGTGCCAGCAGCCGCCCCCGGCTCACGGTTCGGAGGGACACTGAAGCTTTCTTT. Encoded protein: CASSRPRLTVRRDTEAFF.

This clonotype has a single count. The rearrangement uses TRBV6-1 and TRBJ1-2, with TRBD1 as a possible D gene (6 bases). Trimming took off 4 bases at V and 13 bases at J, with 13 bases between the two ends. The CDR3 is made up of 11 amino acids. Germline values: CDR1 MNHNS, CDR2 SASEGT. In DNA, the CDR3 is TGTGCCAGCAGTGTCCAGGGGTCCGGCACCTTC. Translating gives CASSVQGSGTF.

V and J are TRBV29-1 and TRBJ1-2; maybe TRBD1 (5 bases). V lost 7 bases, J lost 4 bases, and 13 bases lay in between. CDR1 and CDR2 from the germline V gene are SQVTM and ANQGSEA. CDR3 length: 12 amino acids. The CDR3, as DNA: TGCAGCGCCAATCCCCAGGGCTATGGCTACACCTTC. Translating it yields CSANPQGYGYTF.

This CDR3 is CASSIGLRGGEQFF. The CDR3 DNA is TGTGCCAGTAGTATCGGCCTTAGAGGTGGCGAGCAGTTCTTC. This sequence joins TRBV19 and TRBJ2-1; no firm D call. In germline, CDR1 is LNHDA, CDR2 SQIVND (reference sequence). V shed 3 bases and J shed 10 bases, with 16 bases lying between them. The CDR3 consists of 14 residues.

In this sample, this clonotype turned up a few times. The chain carries TRBV19 and TRBJ1-4; maybe TRBD1 (6 bases). The CDR3 length is 13 residues. In germline, CDR1 is LNHDA, CDR2 SQIVND (reference sequence). V was clipped by 9 bases and J by 4 bases, with 12 bases between them. CDR3 residues: CASKDSNNEKLFF. The CDR3 DNA reads TGTGCCAGCAAGGACAGCAATAATGAAAAACTGTTTTTT.

This clonotype was counted at least ten times. The chain employs TRBV28 and TRBJ2-1; D is ambiguous. The CDR3 contains 10 residues. The V end was cut by 6 bases, the J end by 5 bases, with 2 bases between. The germline V gene has CDR1 MDHEN and CDR2 SYDVKM. CDR3 loop: CASRNNEQFF. The CDR3 DNA follows: TGTGCCAGCAGAAACAATGAGCAGTTCTTC.

This clonotype was seen only once. Mismatch with germline at one junction end may stem from a read error. The V and J genes are TRBV27 and TRBJ2-6; D remains unclear. CDR3 length equals 19 residues. Germline CDR1 is MNHEY and CDR2 is SMNVEV (reference sequence). The DNA of the CDR3 is TGTGCCAGCAGACCCCTCCTCGGCGGTAGAGAGTCTGGGGTCAACGTCCTGACTTTC. Encoded protein: CASRPLLGGRESGVNVLTF.

This clonotype was counted at least ten times. The gene calls are TRBV2 and TRBJ1-1; tentatively, D is TRBD1 (6 bases). The CDR3 consists of 16 residues. Germline-derived CDR1 and CDR2 are SNHLY and FYNNEI. The V end was cut by 5 bases, the J end by 2 bases, with 18 bases between. The CDR3 loop is CASSRQGGGLNTEAFF. DNA for the CDR3: TGTGCCAGCAGTCGGCAGGGAGGGGGATTAAACACTGAAGCTTTCTTT.

Remarks on this clonotype: Possible read error: a much larger clone is one base away. V usage is TRBV12-3 or TRBV12-4 and J usage is TRBJ1-5, with TRBD1 matching over 7 bases. The CDR3 is 16 residues long. CDR3 DNA: TGTGCCAGCAGTTCACACCCGGGACAGATCAATCAGCTCCAGCATTTT. Translating it yields CASSSHPGQINQLQHF.

This clonotype was seen once. This is likely an artifact of a read error, given a far larger clone one base away. This chain joins TRBV2 and TRBJ2-3; 14 bases are shared with TRBD2. Germline values: CDR1 SNHLY, CDR2 FYNNEI. The CDR3 is 15 amino acids. After removal of 5 bases from V and 5 bases from J, the junction contained 3 bases not matched to a gene. The CDR3 loop is CASSSGLAGGDTQYF. The CDR3 region has the DNA TGTGCCAGCAGTTCCGGACTAGCGGGAGGAGATACGCAGTATTTT.

This clonotype was observed a handful of times. The rearrangement links TRBV30 to TRBJ2-7; 9 bases map to TRBD2. This CDR3 has 14 residues. Germline V CDR1 and CDR2: GTSNPN, SVGIG (reference sequence). V lost 2 bases and J lost 4; bases outside the gene matches: 6. The CDR3, as DNA: TGTGCCTGGAGTAAAGCGGGAGGCCGATACGAGCAGTACTTC. Protein: CAWSKAGGRYEQYF.

This clonotype was observed a handful of times. V gene TRBV5-1 combines with J gene TRBJ1-2; D unresolved. The CDR3 contains 17 residues. V was clipped by 4 bases and J by 1 base, with 20 bases between them. Germline values: CDR1 SGHRS, CDR2 YFSETQ. The CDR3 region has the DNA TGCGCCAGCAGCGTAGGCCTCCAAAGCAGGAGTAACTATGGCTACACCTTC. Its protein is CASSVGLQSRSNYGYTF.

This clonotype has more than one count but fewer than ten. The V and J genes are TRBV3-1 and TRBJ2-1; 8 bases agree with TRBD1. CDR3 length: 15 amino acids. V lost 4 bases to trimming and J lost 9 bases; unmatched junction nucleotides: 11. Germline V gives CDR1 LGHDT, CDR2 YNNKEL (reference sequence). CDR3: CASSPGQGKDSEQFF. The CDR3 bases are TGTGCCAGCAGCCCCGGACAGGGTAAGGATAGTGAGCAGTTCTTC.

This clonotype was detected many times. V is TRBV10-1 and J is TRBJ2-1, with 9 nucleotides matching TRBD1. CDR1 and CDR2 (germline): WNHNN, SYGVQD (reference sequence). V trimming: 2 bases; J trimming: 4 bases; junction bases outside the gene matches: 12. This CDR3 spans 18 amino acids. The CDR3 sequence is CASSEDGTGSLLYNEQFF. Written as DNA, the CDR3 is TGCGCCAGCAGTGAGGACGGGACAGGGTCCCTACTTTACAATGAGCAGTTCTTC.

This clonotype was seen many times. The chain couples TRBV30 to TRBJ2-1, with TRBD1 identical over 8 bases. The germline gives CDR1 GTSNPN, CDR2 SVGIG (reference sequence). V lost 2 bases, J lost 6 bases, and 6 bases stayed unmatched. The CDR3 loop spans 14 amino acids. The CDR3 DNA is TGTGCCTGGAGTACGACAGGGGCTGGCAATGAGCAGTTCTTC. This codes for CAWSTTGAGNEQFF.

This clonotype has just a few counts. The chain joins TRBV7-2 to TRBJ1-6, with TRBD1 matching 8 bases. The V segment lost 8 bases and the J segment 9 bases; nucleotides outside the gene matches: 9. CDR3 length: 14 residues. Germline V lookup: CDR1 SGHTA, CDR2 FQGNSA. The CDR3 region has the DNA TGTGCCAGCCGCTCCGGACAGGGAACTTCACCCCTCCACTTT. It codes for CASRSGQGTSPLHF.

This chain uses TRBV20-1 with TRBJ1-3; 7 positions agree with TRBD1. The V segment lost 6 bases and the J segment 3 bases; nucleotides outside the gene matches: 5. This CDR3 comprises 13 residues. Germline V gene lookup returns CDR1 DFQATT and CDR2 SNEGSKA (reference sequence). Here the CDR3 reads CSAKTGSGNTIYF. The CDR3 DNA reads TGCAGTGCCAAGACAGGGAGTGGAAACACCATATATTTT.

This clonotype was seen repeatedly, ten times or more. CDR3 coding DNA: TGTGCCAGCACGCAGGGGCATAATTCACCCCTCCACTTT. Translated: CASTQGHNSPLHF. The chain couples TRBV6-1 to TRBJ1-6, with D maybe TRBD1 (6 bases). In germline, CDR1 is MNHNS, CDR2 SASEGT. V lost 7 bases and J 5 bases, leaving 9 bases between the germline ends. This CDR3 is built from 13 residues.

The table lists this clonotype with many counts. V usage is TRBV12-3 or TRBV12-4 and J usage is TRBJ1-1, with D possibly TRBD1 on 5 matching bases. The CDR3 has 14 residues. Trimming removed 7 bases at V and 3 bases at J, with 15 bases between. The CDR3 nucleotides read TGTGCCAGCAAGACCAGGGAAGGGTACACTGAAGCTTTCTTT. This encodes CASKTREGYTEAFF.

This clonotype was seen only a few times. J is TRBJ1-6 and V is TRBV12-3 or TRBV12-4; 8 bases map to TRBD1. V was clipped by 7 bases and J by 9 bases; unmatched bases: 5. The CDR3 covers 13 residues. As DNA, the CDR3 is TGTGCCAGCACCGGACAGGGTGGTTCACCCCTCCACTTT. The encoded protein is CASTGQGGSPLHF.

The rearrangement uses TRBV6-1 and TRBJ2-5; D possibly corresponds to TRBD2 (7 bases). Trimming stripped 5 bases from V and 4 bases from J, with 17 bases between. The CDR3 spans 15 residues. Germline CDR1 reads MNHNS; CDR2 reads SASEGT. The chain's CDR3 is CASSTGGGGPETQYF. The CDR3 coding sequence is TGTGCCAGCAGTACTGGGGGGGGGGGGCCAGAGACCCAGTACTTC.